This T cell receptor beta chain is drawn from a study of T cells in Graves' hyperthyroidism and ophthalmopathy. Whole-study results and caveats: Stable hyperthyroidism and ophthalmopathy were separated using 13 V-J signatures. In validation, the model predicted ophthalmopathy. These predictions came a median about 6.8 months before onset.

Between the trimmed V and J ends, which lost 6 bases and 6 bases, there was a span of 11 bases. CDR1 SQVTM and CDR2 ANQGSEA come from the germline V gene. This CDR3 comprises 11 residues. A note on this clonotype: Antigen: not known.

There were TCR beta CDR3 regions amplified from RNA transcripts. First-round RT-PCR targeting the TCR CDR3 was performed with the HTBI primer set. Via MiXCR, TCRdb re-called the multiplex PCR reads, giving one row per CDR3 protein. The sample records a few hundred thousand distinct CDR3 sequences, about 45% being singletons. This sequence joins TRBV29-1 and TRBJ1-2; no reliable D call. The source is a young woman with Graves' hyperthyroidism. The sequenced sample consisted of peripheral blood or thyroid tissue (not recorded which). The CDR3 DNA is TGCAGCGTAAAACGCGGGGATGGCTACACCTTC. This translates into CSVKRGDGYTF.